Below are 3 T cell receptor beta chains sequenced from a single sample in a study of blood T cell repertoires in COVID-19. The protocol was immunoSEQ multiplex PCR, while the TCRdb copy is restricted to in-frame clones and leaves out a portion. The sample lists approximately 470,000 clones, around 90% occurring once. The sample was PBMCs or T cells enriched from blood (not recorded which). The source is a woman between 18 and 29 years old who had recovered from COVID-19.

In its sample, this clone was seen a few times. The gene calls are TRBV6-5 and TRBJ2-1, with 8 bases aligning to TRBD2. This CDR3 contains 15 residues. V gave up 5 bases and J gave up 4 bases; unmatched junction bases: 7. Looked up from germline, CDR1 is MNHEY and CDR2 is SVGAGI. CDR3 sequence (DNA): TGTGCCAGCAGTCCGGGGGGGGGTGATTACAATGAGCAGTTCTTC. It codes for CASSPGGGDYNEQFF.

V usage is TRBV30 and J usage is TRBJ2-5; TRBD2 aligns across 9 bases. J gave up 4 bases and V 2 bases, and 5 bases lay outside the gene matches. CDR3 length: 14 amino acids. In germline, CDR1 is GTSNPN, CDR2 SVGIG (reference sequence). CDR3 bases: TGTGCCTGGAGTCGGGGACTAGCTGGAGAGACCCAGTACTTC. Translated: CAWSRGLAGETQYF.

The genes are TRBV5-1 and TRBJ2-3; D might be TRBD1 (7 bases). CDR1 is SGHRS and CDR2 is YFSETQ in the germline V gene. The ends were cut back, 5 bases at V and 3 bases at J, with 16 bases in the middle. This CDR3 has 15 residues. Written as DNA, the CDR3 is TGCGCCAGCAGGCCCCAGGGGGAGGTTACAGATACGCAGTATTTT. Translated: CASRPQGEVTDTQYF.